Listed below are T cell receptor beta chains from one sample, sequenced in a study of blood T cell repertoires in COVID-19. TCRdb keeps only in-frame clones here, not all; method: immunoSEQ multiplex PCR. The table records about 310,000 clones, about nine tenths of them present only once. The sample consisted of peripheral blood. Every receptor here comes from a man in his forties or fifties with active or convalescent COVID-19. Each CDR3 is given with its conserved first and last residue. D genes are given only for firm matches. Rows give clone size only sometimes, using once, few, many, or a class for an expanded clone.

TRBV19,TRBJ1-6,NA,NA,CASSRRTEAYNSPLHF,TGTGCCAGTAGTCGAAGGACGGAGGCCTATAATTCACCCCTCCACTTT
TRBV30,TRBJ1-6,few,NA,CAWSVGQGLAPLHF,TGTGCCTGGAGTGTCGGTCAGGGTCTTGCACCCCTCCACTTT
TRBV6-1,TRBJ1-5,NA,NA,CASSEGSWGHVRNQPQHF,TGTGCCAGCAGTGAAGGGTCATGGGGACATGTTCGAAATCAGCCCCAGCATTTT
TRBV6-5,TRBJ1-6,NA,NA,CASRPSHYYNSPLHF,TGTGCCAGCCGCCCGTCACACTATTATAATTCACCCCTCCACTTT
TRBV30,TRBJ1-2,NA,NA,CAWSVMQGGGYTF,TGTGCCTGGAGTGTAATGCAAGGGGGTGGCTACACCTTC
TRBV5-1,TRBJ2-5,NA,NA,CASSRAWGSQETQYF,TGCGCCAGCAGTCGTGCGTGGGGCAGTCAAGAGACCCAGTACTTC
TRBV19,TRBJ1-1,NA,TRBD1,CASTTGGAGTEAFF,TGTGCCAGTACCACAGGGGGTGCCGGCACTGAAGCTTTCTTT
TRBV6-6,TRBJ1-2,NA,NA,CASSSGGREGYTF,TGTGCCAGCAGTTCGGGGGGCAGGGAAGGCTACACCTTC
TRBV28,TRBJ1-1,NA,NA,CASSFLGRDTEAFF,TGTGCCAGCAGTTTCCTAGGGCGGGACACTGAAGCTTTCTTT
TRBV4-3,TRBJ1-1,once,NA,CASSQDRNTEAFF,TGCGCCAGCAGCCAAGACAGGAACACTGAAGCTTTCTTT
TRBV24-1,TRBJ1-5,NA,NA,CATSDLASQPQHF,TGTGCCACCAGTGATTTGGCGAGCCAGCCCCAGCATTTT
TRBV11-3,TRBJ2-2,NA,NA,CASSLRGGDTGELFF,TGTGCCAGCAGCTTACGGGGTGGGGACACCGGGGAGCTGTTTTTT
TRBV11-3,TRBJ2-3,NA,NA,CASSLLSTDTQYF,TGTGCCAGCAGCTTACTCAGCACAGATACGCAGTATTTT
TRBV9,TRBJ1-1,NA,TRBD1,CASSEGDREFPEAFF,TGTGCCAGCAGCGAAGGGGACAGGGAGTTCCCTGAAGCTTTCTTT
TRBV6-2/TRBV6-3,TRBJ2-3,NA,TRBD2,CASSRRLAGGRHFDTQYF,TGTGCCAGCAGTCGCAGACTAGCGGGGGGACGACATTTCGATACGCAGTATTTT
TRBV28,TRBJ1-5,NA,NA,CASSPQGQGQPQHF,TGTGCCAGCAGTCCCCAGGGGCAGGGTCAGCCCCAGCATTTT
TRBV29-1,TRBJ1-2,few,TRBD1,CSVERGTGEGYTF,TGCAGCGTTGAAAGGGGGACAGGGGAAGGCTACACCTTC
TRBV2,TRBJ2-2,NA,NA,CASSDQGSRNTGELFF,TGTGCCAGCAGTGACCAGGGATCACGAAACACCGGGGAGCTGTTTTTT
TRBV2,TRBJ1-4,NA,NA,CASSALRGVNEKLFF,TGTGCCAGCAGCGCCCTTAGGGGCGTTAATGAAAAACTGTTTTTT
TRBV7-2,TRBJ1-6,NA,NA,CASSLVQNSPLHF,TGTGCCAGCAGCTTAGTCCAGAATTCACCCCTCCACTTT
TRBV10-3,TRBJ2-7,NA,TRBD1,CAISEPRTGGLQYF,TGTGCCATCAGTGAGCCGAGGACAGGGGGCTTGCAGTACTTC
TRBV5-1,TRBJ1-4,NA,NA,CASSLDVGSRSEKLFF,TGCGCCAGCAGCTTGGATGTGGGCTCCCGAAGCGAAAAACTGTTTTTT
TRBV21-1,TRBJ1-1,NA,NA,CASSKVRTGSSNTEAFF,TGTGCCAGCAGCAAAGTCAGGACAGGGAGCTCGAACACTGAAGCTTTCTTT
TRBV4-3,TRBJ2-7,NA,TRBD1,CASSPTGQEDTYEQYF,TGCGCCAGCAGCCCTACCGGACAGGAGGATACTTACGAGCAGTACTTC
TRBV5-6,TRBJ2-3,NA,NA,CASSFLAWGTDTQYF,TGTGCCAGCAGCTTTTTAGCCTGGGGCACAGATACGCAGTATTTT
TRBV4-3,TRBJ2-1,NA,NA,CASSQDPPGEQFF,TGCGCCAGCAGCCAAGATCCCCCCGGGGAGCAGTTCTTC
TRBV28,TRBJ1-2,NA,TRBD1,CASSYQKGGRTYGYTF,TGTGCCAGCAGTTACCAAAAAGGGGGCAGAACCTATGGCTACACCTTC
TRBV28,TRBJ1-1,NA,TRBD1,CASTGDREKFEAFF,TGTGCCAGCACGGGGGACAGAGAAAAATTTGAAGCTTTCTTT
TRBV5-1,TRBJ1-3,NA,TRBD1,CASSTSGQGRGNTIYF,TGCGCCAGCAGCACCTCGGGACAGGGGAGAGGAAACACCATATATTTT
TRBV5-6,TRBJ1-2,once,NA,CASSSEGSQPGYLYGYTF,TGTGCCAGCAGCTCCGAAGGTTCTCAACCAGGGTACCTTTATGGCTACACCTTC
TRBV18,TRBJ2-7,once,NA,CASSPYPQGLGSYEQYF,TGTGCCAGCTCACCCTACCCACAGGGTCTCGGTTCCTACGAGCAGTACTTC
TRBV25-1,TRBJ2-1,NA,NA,CASIPTRALSYNEQFF,TGTGCCAGCATTCCGACGAGGGCCCTGTCCTACAATGAGCAGTTCTTC
TRBV7-9,TRBJ2-1,NA,TRBD2,CASSLMGAGRGEQFF,TGTGCCAGCAGCTTAATGGGAGCGGGAAGGGGTGAGCAGTTCTTC
TRBV2,TRBJ1-1,NA,TRBD1,CASSGARGPQDTEAFF,TGTGCCAGCAGTGGGGCAAGGGGGCCTCAGGACACTGAAGCTTTCTTT
TRBV5-1,TRBJ2-2,NA,NA,CASSRNSQGRATTGELFF,TGCGCCAGCAGCCGTAATTCACAGGGTCGGGCTACGACCGGGGAGCTGTTTTTT
TRBV5-3,TRBJ1-4,NA,TRBD1,CARSFIVDRGDGGCEKLFF,TGTGCCAGAAGCTTTATTGTGGACAGGGGGGATGGCGGGTGTGAAAAACTGTTTTTT
TRBV15,TRBJ2-5,NA,NA,CATSRVGYRGQETQYF,TGTGCCACCAGCAGAGTGGGATATCGGGGACAAGAGACCCAGTACTTC
TRBV7-9,TRBJ1-4,NA,NA,CASRAQPQEKLFF,TGTGCCAGCAGAGCGCAGCCCCAGGAAAAACTGTTTTTT
TRBV7-9,TRBJ1-6,once,TRBD1,CASSHKTTGGTTNSPLHF,TGTGCCAGCAGCCACAAGACAACAGGGGGAACGACGAATTCACCCCTCCACTTT
TRBV28,TRBJ1-1,NA,TRBD1,CASSFDRANTEAFF,TGTGCCAGCAGCTTCGACAGGGCGAACACTGAAGCTTTCTTT
TRBV2,TRBJ2-5,NA,TRBD2,CASSVEAGATQETQYF,TGTGCCAGCAGTGTTGAAGCGGGGGCCACCCAAGAGACCCAGTACTTC
TRBV3-1/TRBV3-2,TRBJ2-3,NA,TRBD2,CASSHVSGGARDTQYF,TGTGCCAGCAGCCACGTTAGCGGGGGGGCCAGAGATACGCAGTATTTT
TRBV5-5,TRBJ1-1,NA,TRBD1,CASSKVTTGGGNTEAFF,TGTGCCAGCAGTAAAGTTACCACAGGGGGCGGGAACACTGAAGCTTTCTTT
TRBV7-9,TRBJ1-4,NA,TRBD1,CASSLEAGGEKLFF,TGTGCCAGCAGCTTAGAGGCAGGGGGCGAAAAACTGTTTTTT
TRBV27,TRBJ1-6,NA,TRBD1,CASSVQGDTYNSPLHF,TGTGCCAGCAGCGTACAGGGGGATACCTATAATTCACCCCTCCACTTT
TRBV3-1/TRBV3-2,TRBJ2-5,NA,NA,CASSQTYKETQYF,TGTGCCAGCAGCCAAACATATAAAGAGACCCAGTACTTC
TRBV24-1,TRBJ2-7,NA,NA,CATSDGSSHEQYF,TGTGCCACCAGTGATGGGTCTAGCCACGAGCAGTACTTC
TRBV5-4,TRBJ2-3,NA,NA,CASRSGGTDTQYF,TGTGCCAGCAGGTCGGGAGGCACAGATACGCAGTATTTT
TRBV30,TRBJ1-2,NA,NA,CAWNGNVGSSGYTF,TGTGCCTGGAACGGGAACGTGGGGTCGTCTGGCTACACCTTC
TRBV19,TRBJ1-2,NA,TRBD1,CASSIDGTGSNYGYTF,TGTGCCAGTAGTATAGATGGGACAGGGTCTAACTATGGCTACACCTTC
TRBV7-9,TRBJ1-1,NA,TRBD1,CASSLDWTGDTEAFF,TGTGCCAGCAGCTTAGACTGGACAGGGGACACTGAAGCTTTCTTT
TRBV10-3,TRBJ1-2,NA,TRBD1,CAIRGQGADGYTF,TGTGCCATCAGGGGACAGGGGGCGGATGGCTACACCTTC
TRBV28,TRBJ1-5,once,TRBD1,CAGGVTGGRGNQPQHF,TGTGCCGGCGGGGTTACAGGGGGCCGGGGCAATCAGCCCCAGCATTTT
TRBV10-1,TRBJ2-3,NA,NA,CASSDQGGTDTQYF,TGCGCCAGCAGTGATCAGGGTGGGACAGATACGCAGTATTTT
TRBV28,TRBJ1-1,NA,NA,CASSSPGTRLLNTEAFF,TGTGCCAGCAGTTCCCCCGGGACAAGGCTTTTGAACACTGAAGCTTTCTTT